This T cell receptor (beta chain) originates from a study of T cell repertoires in cytomegalovirus infection. Study-level information: From public TCR beta signatures came an indication of both CMV infection and matching HLA type. Study findings and constraints: Cumulative frequency of public TCR beta families picked out carriers of CMV plus the relevant HLA. Clonotypes of TCR beta that were HLA-C-restricted and CMV-specific dominated the ex vivo response.

This clonotype appeared many times. Its antigen is as yet unknown. Germline values: CDR1 SGHTA, CDR2 FQGNSA. The CDR3 totals 20 residues. V dropped 5 bases and J dropped 0 bases, with 23 bases sitting between them. TCRdb called the reads again in MiXCR, with one record for every CDR3 protein. The table has a few hundred thousand distinct CDR3 sequences, approximately 15% seen once. V gene TRBV7-2 combines with J gene TRBJ1-6; a possible D gene is TRBD1 (6 bases). The receptor's source is a human donor in good health (CMV status not recorded). Some clones in this sample may be carry-over from other donors' samples. The sequencing sample was made of CD8+ T cells from PBMCs. The CDR3 bases are TGTGCCAGCAGCCCCGACCGGGGGCTACTACCAACCTCCTATAATTCACCCCTCCACTTT. Translated: CASSPDRGLLPTSYNSPLHF.